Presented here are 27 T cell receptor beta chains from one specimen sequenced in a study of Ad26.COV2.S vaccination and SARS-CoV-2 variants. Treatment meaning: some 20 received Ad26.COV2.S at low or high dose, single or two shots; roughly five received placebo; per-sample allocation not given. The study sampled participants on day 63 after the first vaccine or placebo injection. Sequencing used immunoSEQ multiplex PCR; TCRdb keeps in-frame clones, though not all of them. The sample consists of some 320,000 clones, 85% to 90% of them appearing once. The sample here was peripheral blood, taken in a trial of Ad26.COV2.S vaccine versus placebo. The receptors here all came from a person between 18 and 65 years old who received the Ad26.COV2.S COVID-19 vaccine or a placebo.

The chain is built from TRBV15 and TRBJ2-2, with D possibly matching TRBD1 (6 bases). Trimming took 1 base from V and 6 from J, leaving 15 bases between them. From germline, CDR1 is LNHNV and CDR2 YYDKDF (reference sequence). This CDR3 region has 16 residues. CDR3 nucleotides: TGTGCCACCAGCAGAGCTAGGCAGGGGCGGTCCGGGGAGCTGTTTTTT. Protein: CATSRARQGRSGELFF.

The chain's CDR3 is CASSATANTEAFF. Written as DNA, the CDR3 is TGTGCCAGCAGTGCTACAGCAAACACTGAAGCTTTCTTT. The V call is TRBV2, the J call TRBJ1-1; no reliable D call. Germline V lookup: CDR1 SNHLY, CDR2 FYNNEI. The CDR3 is 13 amino acids. V was trimmed by 4 bases and J by 2 bases, leaving 8 bases between them. The variable domain in full, completed from reference TRBV2 and TRBJ1-1, reads EPEVTQTPSHQVTQMGQEVILRCVPISNHLYFYWYRQILGQKVEFLVSFYNNEISEKSEIFDDQFSVERPDGSNFTLKIRSTKLEDSAMYFCASSATANTEAFFGQGTRLTVV.

The CDR3 nucleotides are TGCGCCAGCGAGGAGCTACAAGAAAGCTCCTACAATGAGCAGTTCTTC. Its translation: CASEELQESSYNEQFF. This sequence joins TRBV10-1 and TRBJ2-1; D not resolved. This CDR3 is 16 amino acids long. The V end lost 8 bases, the J end lost 0 bases, and 17 bases lay between the germline ends. Per germline, CDR1 WNHNN and CDR2 SYGVQD (reference sequence).

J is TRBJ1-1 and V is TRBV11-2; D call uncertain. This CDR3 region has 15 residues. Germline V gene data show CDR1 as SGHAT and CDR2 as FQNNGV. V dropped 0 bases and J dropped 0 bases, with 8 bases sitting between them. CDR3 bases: TGTGCCAGCAGCTTAGAGGGAGGCCTGAACACTGAAGCTTTCTTT. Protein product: CASSLEGGLNTEAFF.

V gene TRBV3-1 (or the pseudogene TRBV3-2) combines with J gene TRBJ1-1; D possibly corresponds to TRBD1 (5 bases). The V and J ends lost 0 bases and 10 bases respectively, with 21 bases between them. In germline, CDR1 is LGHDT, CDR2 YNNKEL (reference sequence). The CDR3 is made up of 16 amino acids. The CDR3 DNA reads TGTGCCAGCAGCCAAGATATTACAGGACGACCTGTGCGAGCTTTCTTT. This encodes CASSQDITGRPVRAFF.

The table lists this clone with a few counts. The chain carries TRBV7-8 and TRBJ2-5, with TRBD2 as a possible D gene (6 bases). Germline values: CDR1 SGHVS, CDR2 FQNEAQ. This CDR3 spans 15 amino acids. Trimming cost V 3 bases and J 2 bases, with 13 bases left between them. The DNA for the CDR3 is TGTGCCAGCAGCTTGAGGCGGGACTTTCAAGAGACCCAGTACTTC. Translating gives CASSLRRDFQETQYF. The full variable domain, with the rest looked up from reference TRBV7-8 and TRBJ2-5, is GAGVSQSPRYKVAKRGQDVALRCDPISGHVSLFWYQQALGQGPEFLTYFQNEAQLDKSGLPSDRFFAERPEGSVSTLKIQRTQQEDSAVYLCASSLRRDFQETQYFGPGTRLLVL.

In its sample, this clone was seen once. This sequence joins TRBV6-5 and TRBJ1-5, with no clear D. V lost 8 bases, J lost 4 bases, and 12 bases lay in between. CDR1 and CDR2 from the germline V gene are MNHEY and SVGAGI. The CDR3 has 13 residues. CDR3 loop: CASSGLGNQPQHF. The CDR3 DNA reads TGTGCCAGCTCTGGCTTAGGGAATCAGCCCCAGCATTTT.

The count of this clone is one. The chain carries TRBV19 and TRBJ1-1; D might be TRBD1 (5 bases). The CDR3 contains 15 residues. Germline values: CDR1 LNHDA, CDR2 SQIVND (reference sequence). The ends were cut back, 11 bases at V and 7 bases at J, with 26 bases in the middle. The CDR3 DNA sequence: TGTGCCTCAAGTGGGGTTAGGGCAGGGCGTATTGAAGCTTTCTTT. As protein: CASSGVRAGRIEAFF. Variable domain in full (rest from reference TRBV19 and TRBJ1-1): DGGITQSPKYLFRKEGQNVTLSCEQNLNHDAMYWYRQDPGQGLRLIYYSQIVNDFQKGDIAEGYSVSREKKESFPLTVTSAQKNPTAFYLCASSGVRAGRIEAFFGQGTRLTVV.

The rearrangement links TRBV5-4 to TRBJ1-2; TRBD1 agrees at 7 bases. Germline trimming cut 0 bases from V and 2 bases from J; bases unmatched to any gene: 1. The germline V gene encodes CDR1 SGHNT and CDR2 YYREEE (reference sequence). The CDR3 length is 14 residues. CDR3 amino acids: CASSLDRGNYGYTF. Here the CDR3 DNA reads TGTGCCAGCAGCTTGGACAGGGGCAACTATGGCTACACCTTC.

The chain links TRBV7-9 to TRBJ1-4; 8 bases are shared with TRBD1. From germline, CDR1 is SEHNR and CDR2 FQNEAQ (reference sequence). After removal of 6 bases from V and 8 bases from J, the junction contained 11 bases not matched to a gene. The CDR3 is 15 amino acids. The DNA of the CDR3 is TGTGCCAGCAGTAGCAGGACAGGGCCGCAGGAAAAACTGTTTTTT. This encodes CASSSRTGPQEKLFF.

The CDR3 loop reads CASSRIAQGVYEQYF. DNA of the CDR3: TGTGCCAGCAGCCGCATAGCACAGGGTGTCTACGAGCAGTACTTC. The rearrangement joins TRBV3-1 (or the pseudogene TRBV3-2) to TRBJ2-7; D may be TRBD1 (6 bases). This CDR3 is 15 amino acids long. The V end lost 4 bases, the J end lost 3 bases, and 16 bases lay between the germline ends. Germline V gene sequence: CDR1 LGHDT, CDR2 YNNKEL (reference sequence).

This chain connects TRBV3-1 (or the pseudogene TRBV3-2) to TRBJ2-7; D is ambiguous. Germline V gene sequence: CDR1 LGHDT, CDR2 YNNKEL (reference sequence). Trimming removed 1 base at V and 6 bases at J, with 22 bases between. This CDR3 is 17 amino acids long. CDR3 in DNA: TGTGCCAGCAGCCAAGGGGCGATAGGGTCGGTCCGTGCCGAGCAGTACTTC. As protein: CASSQGAIGSVRAEQYF.

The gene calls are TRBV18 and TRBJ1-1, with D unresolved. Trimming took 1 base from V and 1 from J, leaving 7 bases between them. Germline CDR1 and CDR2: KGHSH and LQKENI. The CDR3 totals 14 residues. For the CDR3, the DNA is TGTGCCAGCTCACCACTGGAGGGGAACACTGAAGCTTTCTTT. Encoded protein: CASSPLEGNTEAFF. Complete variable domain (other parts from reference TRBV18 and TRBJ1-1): NAGVMQNPRHLVRRRGQEARLRCSPMKGHSHVYWYRQLPEEGLKFMVYLQKENIIDESGMPKERFSAEFPKEGPSILRIQQVVRGDSAAYFCASSPLEGNTEAFFGQGTRLTVV.

The CDR3: CASSHQVDGAFF. DNA for the CDR3: TGTGCCAGCAGCCACCAGGTGGATGGGGCTTTCTTT. This sequence joins TRBV3-1 (or the pseudogene TRBV3-2) and TRBJ1-1, with D hard to call. The V end was cut by 3 bases, the J end by 11 bases, with 13 bases between. CDR3 length equals 12 residues. Germline-derived CDR1 and CDR2 are LGHDT and YNNKEL (reference sequence).

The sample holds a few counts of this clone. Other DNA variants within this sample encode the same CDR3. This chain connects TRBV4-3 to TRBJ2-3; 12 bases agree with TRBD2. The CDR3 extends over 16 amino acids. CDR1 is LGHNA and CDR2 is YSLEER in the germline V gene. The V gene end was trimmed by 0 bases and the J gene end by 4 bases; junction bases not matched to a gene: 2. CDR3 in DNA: TGCGCCAGCAGCCAAGATCTAGCGGGGGGGCCAGATACGCAGTATTTT. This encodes CASSQDLAGGPDTQYF.

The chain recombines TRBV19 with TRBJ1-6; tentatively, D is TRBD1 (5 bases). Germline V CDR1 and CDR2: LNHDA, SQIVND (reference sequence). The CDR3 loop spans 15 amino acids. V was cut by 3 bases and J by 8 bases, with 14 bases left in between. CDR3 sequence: CASSIYPEGDSPLHF. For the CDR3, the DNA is TGTGCCAGTAGTATTTATCCCGAAGGGGATTCACCCCTCCACTTT.

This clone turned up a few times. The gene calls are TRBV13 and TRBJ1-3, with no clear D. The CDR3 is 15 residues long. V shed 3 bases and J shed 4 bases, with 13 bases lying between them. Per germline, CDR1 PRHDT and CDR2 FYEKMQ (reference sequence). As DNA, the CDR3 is TGTGCCAGCAGCTTCCAGGTCAAAAGCGGAAACACCATATATTTT. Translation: CASSFQVKSGNTIYF.

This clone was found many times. The chain's CDR3 is CASSEWTGLGYTF. The CDR3 coding sequence is TGTGCCAGCAGTGAGTGGACAGGGCTGGGCTACACCTTC. The chain carries TRBV6-1 and TRBJ1-2, with TRBD1 identical over 8 bases. V lost 3 bases to trimming and J lost 8 bases; unmatched junction nucleotides: 5. Germline CDR1 reads MNHNS; CDR2 reads SASEGT. The length of the CDR3 is 13 residues.

The CDR3 DNA follows: TGTGCCAGCAGCGTAACAGGACAGGCTAATTCACCCCTCCACTTT. This gives the protein CASSVTGQANSPLHF. This sequence joins TRBV9 and TRBJ1-6; TRBD1 agrees at 7 bases. This CDR3 region has 15 residues. CDR1 SGDLS and CDR2 YYNGEE come from the germline V gene. J was trimmed by 6 bases and V by 1 base; bases with no gene match: 4.

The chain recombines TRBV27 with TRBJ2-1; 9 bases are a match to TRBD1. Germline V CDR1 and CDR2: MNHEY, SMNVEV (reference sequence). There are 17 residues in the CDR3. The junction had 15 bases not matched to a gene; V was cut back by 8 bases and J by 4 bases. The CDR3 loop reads CASSYRPPGQGYNEQFF. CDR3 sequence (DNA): TGTGCCAGCTCATATAGGCCCCCGGGACAGGGTTACAATGAGCAGTTCTTC.

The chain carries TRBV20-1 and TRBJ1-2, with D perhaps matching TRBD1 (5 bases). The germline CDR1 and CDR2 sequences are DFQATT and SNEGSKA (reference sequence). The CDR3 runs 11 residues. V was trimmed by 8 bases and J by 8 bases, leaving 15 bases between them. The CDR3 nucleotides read TGCAGTCTCGCCGGGGGAGGGGGCTACACCTTC. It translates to CSLAGGGGYTF.

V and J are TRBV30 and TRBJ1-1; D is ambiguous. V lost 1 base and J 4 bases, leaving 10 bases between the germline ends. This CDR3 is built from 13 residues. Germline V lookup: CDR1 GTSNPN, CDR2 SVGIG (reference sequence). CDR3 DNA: TGTGCCTGGAGTGGGAGATGGGGCACTGAAGCTTTCTTT. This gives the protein CAWSGRWGTEAFF.

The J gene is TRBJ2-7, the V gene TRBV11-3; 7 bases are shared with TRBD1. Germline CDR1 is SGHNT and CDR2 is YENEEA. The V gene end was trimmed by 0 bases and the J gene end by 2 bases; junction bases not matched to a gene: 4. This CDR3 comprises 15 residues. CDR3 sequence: CASSLDGTAAYEQYF. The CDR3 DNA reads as TGTGCCAGCAGCTTAGATGGGACAGCCGCCTACGAGCAGTACTTC.

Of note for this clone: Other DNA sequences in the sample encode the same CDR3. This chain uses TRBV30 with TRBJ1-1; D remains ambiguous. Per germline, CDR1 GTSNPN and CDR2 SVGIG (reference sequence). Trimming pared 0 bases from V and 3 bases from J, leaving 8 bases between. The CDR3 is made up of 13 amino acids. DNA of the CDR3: TGTGCCTGGAGTGTACGGGTCGACACTGAAGCTTTCTTT. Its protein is CAWSVRVDTEAFF.

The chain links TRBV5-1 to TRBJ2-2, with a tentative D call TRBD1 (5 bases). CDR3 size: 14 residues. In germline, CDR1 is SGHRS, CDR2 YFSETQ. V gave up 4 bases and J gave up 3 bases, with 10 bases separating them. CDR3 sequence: CASSRDSHTGELFF. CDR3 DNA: TGCGCCAGCAGCCGAGACAGTCACACCGGGGAGCTGTTTTTT.

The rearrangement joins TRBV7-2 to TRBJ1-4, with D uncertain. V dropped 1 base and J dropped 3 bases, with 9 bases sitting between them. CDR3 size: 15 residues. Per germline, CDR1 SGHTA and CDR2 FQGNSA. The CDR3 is CASSLDRRANEKLFF. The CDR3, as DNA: TGTGCCAGCAGCTTAGATCGTCGGGCTAATGAAAAACTGTTTTTT.

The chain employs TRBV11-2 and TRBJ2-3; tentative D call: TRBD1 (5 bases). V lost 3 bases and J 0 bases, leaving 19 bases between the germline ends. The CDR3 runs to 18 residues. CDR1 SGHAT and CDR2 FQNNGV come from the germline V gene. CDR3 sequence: CASSFDPQGATSTDTQYF. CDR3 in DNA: TGTGCCAGCAGCTTTGACCCACAAGGGGCAACTAGCACAGATACGCAGTATTTT. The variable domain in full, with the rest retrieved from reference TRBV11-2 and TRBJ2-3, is EAGVAQSPRYKIIEKRQSVAFWCNPISGHATLYWYQQILGQGPKLLIQFQNNGVVDDSQLPKDRFSAERLKGVDSTLKIQPAKLEDSAVYLCASSFDPQGATSTDTQYFGPGTRLTVL.